This T cell receptor (beta chain) was recovered during a study of cytomegalovirus exposure and HLA in healthy donors. PCR was performed using 60 Vbeta and 13 Jbeta primers. Some clones are missing from TCRdb's copy, which holds only in-frame ones; the method was immunoSEQ multiplex PCR. This sample carries 200,000 to 300,000 clones, 80% to 90% of them seen once, and the ten largest clones take approximately 0.24%. Trimming removed 1 base at V and 5 bases at J, with 8 bases between. Germline CDR1 and CDR2: LNHDA and SQIVND (reference sequence). The CDR3 runs 13 residues. This chain joins TRBV19 and TRBJ2-5, with D possibly matching TRBD2 (5 bases). This receptor was taken from a girl aged 2 to 9 in good health and CMV-seronegative. The sequencing input was PBMCs. The CDR3 reads CASSIVGVETQYF. In DNA, the CDR3 is TGTGCCAGTAGTATAGTCGGGGTCGAGACCCAGTACTTC.